In this sample, the clone carrying this T cell receptor (beta chain) turned up a few times. Its specificity is unknown. The sample is drawn from a study of TIL therapy for anti-PD-1-resistant metastatic lung cancer. Overall study: Tumors carried a median about 1.6 non-synonymous mutations per megabase.

Study-wide results and caveats: This highly selected cohort may not generalize to typical lung cancer patients.

CDR3 length equals 17 residues. Germline loops: CDR1 KGHSH, CDR2 LQKENI. V gave up 1 base and J gave up 10 bases; unmatched junction bases: 13. Sample time point: pre-treatment sample, taken before nivolumab and TIL therapy. Pleural nodules or supraclavicular lymph nodes made up most of the excised metastases sampled. Patients then received nivolumab; progressors got lymphodepletion, TIL and IL-2. Adults with stage 4 NSCLC were enrolled in a phase I trial. Sequencing used immunoSEQ v3. Clones were sequenced by immunoSEQ multiplex PCR, and TCRdb holds only the in-frame ones, with some missing. The data contain about 95,000 clones, about three fifths of them singletons.

The sequence was obtained from a person aged 25 to 80 with non-small cell lung cancer. The chain links TRBV18 to TRBJ1-6; 7 bases agree with TRBD1. The sample in question was tumor tissue, obtained at baseline. The CDR3 is CASSPLARSPGGSPLHF. CDR3 sequence (DNA): TGTGCCAGCTCACCACTGGCCCGGTCACCAGGGGGGTCACCCCTCCACTTT.